These T cell receptor beta chains were read from a single sample in a study of blood T cell repertoires in COVID-19. Produced via immunoSEQ multiplex PCR; TCRdb's table is partial and in-frame only. Of about 170,000 clones in the sample, approximately 88% were seen once. Sequenced: peripheral blood. The receptors were gathered from a woman aged 55-69 years with acute or convalescent COVID-19. Both conserved end residues are part of each CDR3. The D gene is left open where the match is weak. A clone size is listed for some rows: how often the clone was seen (once, few, many), or a class if it is expanded.

>NA|NA|TRBV30|TRBJ1-1
CAWSIGAAKDTEAFF
TGTGCCTGGTCTATTGGGGCAGCAAAGGACACTGAAGCTTTCTTT
>NA|NA|TRBV7-2|TRBJ2-7
CASSPRTGGAYEQYF
TGTGCCAGCAGCCCCCGAACGGGGGGCGCCTACGAGCAGTACTTC
>NA|NA|TRBV24-1|TRBJ2-3
CATSMSDAGTQYF
TGTGCCACCAGTATGAGTGACGCGGGTACGCAGTATTTT
>TRBD1|NA|TRBV18|TRBJ1-1
CASSAGQGNTEAFF
TGTGCCAGCTCAGCGGGACAGGGGAACACTGAAGCTTTCTTT
>TRBD2|few|TRBV7-2|TRBJ2-3
CASSSPRLAGGGTDTQYF
TGTGCCAGCAGCTCGCCGCGACTAGCGGGGGGCGGCACAGATACGCAGTATTTT
>NA|NA|TRBV9|TRBJ1-2
CASSVSSQGGSYGYTF
TGTGCCAGCAGCGTATCCAGCCAGGGAGGGAGCTATGGCTACACCTTC
>NA|NA|TRBV28|TRBJ1-4
CASSLQGAKLFF
TGTGCCAGCAGTTTACAGGGCGCAAAACTGTTTTTT
>TRBD1|NA|TRBV3-1/TRBV3-2|TRBJ2-1
CASTRQGNEQFF
TGTGCCAGCACGAGACAGGGCAATGAGCAGTTCTTC
>TRBD1|NA|TRBV7-2|TRBJ1-2
CASSLEGQGANYGYTF
TGTGCCAGCAGCTTAGAGGGACAGGGGGCCAACTATGGCTACACCTTC
>TRBD2|NA|TRBV5-1|TRBJ2-4
CASSLDRTSGGSLAKNIQYF
TGCGCCAGCAGCTTGGACCGGACTAGCGGGGGTTCCCTAGCCAAAAACATTCAGTACTTC
>NA|NA|TRBV23-1|TRBJ1-1
CASSQNEERPTEAFF
TGCGCCAGCAGTCAAAACGAGGAACGGCCCACTGAAGCTTTCTTT
>TRBD2|NA|TRBV7-9|TRBJ2-3
CASSSSGGEADTQYF
TGTGCCAGCAGCTCAAGCGGGGGGGAAGCAGATACGCAGTATTTT
>TRBD1|NA|TRBV7-7|TRBJ2-5
CASSRTGAPQETQYF
TGTGCTAGCAGTCGTACAGGGGCACCCCAAGAGACCCAGTACTTC
>TRBD1|NA|TRBV30|TRBJ1-5
CAWSVITGENQPQHF
TGTGCCTGGAGTGTAATTACAGGGGAGAATCAGCCCCAGCATTTT
>TRBD1|few|TRBV28|TRBJ1-2
CASRVPGQGNGYTF
TGTGCCAGCAGGGTTCCGGGACAGGGAAATGGCTACACCTTC
>TRBD1|few|TRBV28|TRBJ1-1
CASSLRQGAFF
TGTGCCAGCAGTTTGCGACAGGGAGCTTTCTTT
>TRBD1|NA|TRBV4-2|TRBJ1-2
CASSSTQGGELYGYTF
TGTGCCAGCAGCTCAACACAGGGGGGGGAACTTTATGGCTACACCTTC
>TRBD1|NA|TRBV4-3|TRBJ1-6
CASSQGTGDNSPLHF
TGCGCCAGCAGCCAGGGGACAGGGGATAATTCACCCCTCCACTTT
>TRBD1|NA|TRBV19|TRBJ2-2
CASSSAGQDTGELFF
TGTGCCAGTAGTAGTGCGGGACAGGACACCGGGGAGCTGTTTTTT
>TRBD1|NA|TRBV14|TRBJ2-6
CASSRRQGALLNVLTF
TGTGCCAGCAGTCGCAGACAGGGGGCTTTATTAAACGTCCTGACTTTC
>NA|NA|TRBV28|TRBJ1-2
CASSPGSRGADYGYTF
TGTGCCAGCAGCCCAGGGAGCCGCGGGGCCGACTATGGCTACACCTTC
>TRBD2|NA|TRBV9|TRBJ2-7
CASSPGLAGSYEQYF
TGTGCCAGCAGCCCTGGACTAGCGGGGAGCTACGAGCAGTACTTC
>NA|NA|TRBV6-2/TRBV6-3|TRBJ2-4
CASSFGGNKNIQYF
TGTGCCAGCAGTTTTGGCGGGAACAAAAACATTCAGTACTTC
>TRBD1|NA|TRBV5-6|TRBJ1-4
CASSSGSGQVNEKLFF
TGTGCCAGCAGCTCGGGGTCGGGACAGGTTAATGAAAAACTGTTTTTT
>TRBD1|NA|TRBV19|TRBJ1-3
CASTQGQRSGNTIYF
TGTGCCAGTACCCAGGGACAGCGCTCTGGAAACACCATATATTTT
>NA|NA|TRBV7-9|TRBJ1-6
CASSSTTGSYSPLHF
TGTGCCAGCAGCTCCACAACAGGGTCCTATTCACCCCTCCACTTT
>NA|NA|TRBV11-3|TRBJ2-7
CASSFGQGAGDEQYF
TGTGCCAGCAGCTTTGGTCAGGGGGCGGGGGACGAGCAGTACTTC
>TRBD1|NA|TRBV5-6|TRBJ2-2
CASSLETGGLELFF
TGTGCCAGCAGCTTGGAGACAGGGGGTTTAGAGCTGTTTTTT
>TRBD2|NA|TRBV11-2|TRBJ2-1
CASSLSGGAFNEQFF
TGTGCCAGCAGCTTAAGCGGGGGGGCTTTCAATGAGCAGTTCTTC
>TRBD2|NA|TRBV3-1/TRBV3-2|TRBJ2-5
CASSQRTSGGRETQYF
TGTGCCAGCAGCCAGAGGACTAGCGGGGGACGAGAGACCCAGTACTTC
>TRBD1|NA|TRBV19|TRBJ1-1
CASSPRTGRKTEAFF
TGTGCCAGTAGTCCCCGGACAGGGAGGAAGACTGAAGCTTTCTTT
>NA|few|TRBV28|TRBJ2-5
CASSLAISGTQYF
TGTGCCAGCAGTTTAGCGATATCGGGGACCCAGTACTTC
>TRBD1|NA|TRBV28|TRBJ2-7
CASSAAGSGGYEQYF
TGTGCCAGCAGTGCTGCCGGGTCAGGGGGCTACGAGCAGTACTTC
>NA|NA|TRBV7-2|TRBJ1-2
CASSLALYGTPNYGYTF
TGTGCCAGCAGCTTAGCGCTTTACGGGACACCTAACTATGGCTACACCTTC
>TRBD1|NA|TRBV5-4|TRBJ2-7
CASSLDRGREQYF
TGTGCCAGCAGCTTAGACAGGGGGCGAGAGCAGTACTTC
>NA|NA|TRBV2|TRBJ1-2
CASSVGGNYGYTF
TGTGCCAGCAGTGTTGGCGGAAACTATGGCTACACCTTC
>NA|NA|TRBV5-1|TRBJ1-2
CASSLELRTAYGYTF
TGCGCCAGCAGCTTGGAACTCCGGACAGCTTATGGCTACACCTTC
>NA|NA|TRBV5-1|TRBJ1-2
CASSPPEGVHYGYTF
TGCGCCAGCAGCCCCCCTGAGGGGGTTCACTATGGCTACACCTTC
>TRBD1|NA|TRBV10-1|TRBJ1-2
CASSEGTDNYGYTF
TGCGCCAGCAGTGAGGGGACAGATAACTATGGCTACACCTTC
>TRBD1|once|TRBV18|TRBJ2-1
CASSPGTASYNEQFF
TGTGCCAGCTCACCAGGGACAGCATCCTACAATGAGCAGTTCTTC
>NA|NA|TRBV4-3|TRBJ2-1
CASSHDSGEPQDEQFF
TGCGCCAGCAGCCACGATTCAGGTGAGCCCCAGGATGAGCAGTTCTTC
>NA|NA|TRBV24-1|TRBJ1-4
CATSEGTVGSEKLFF
TGTGCCACCAGTGAGGGGACTGTGGGGAGTGAAAAACTGTTTTTT
>NA|NA|TRBV29-1|TRBJ2-3
CSVDKGRGADTQYF
TGCAGCGTTGATAAGGGCAGGGGGGCAGATACGCAGTATTTT
>NA|NA|TRBV19|TRBJ1-4
CARAEQGNEKLFF
TGTGCCAGGGCGGAGCAGGGAAATGAAAAACTGTTTTTT
>TRBD1|few|TRBV27|TRBJ2-6
CASSLSGTVSSGANVLTF
TGTGCCAGCAGTTTGTCCGGGACAGTCAGCTCTGGGGCCAACGTCCTGACTTTC
>TRBD1|once|TRBV7-3|TRBJ1-1
CASSPGGYYTEAFF
TGTGCCAGCAGCCCAGGGGGCTATTACACTGAAGCTTTCTTT
>TRBD1|once|TRBV19|TRBJ1-1
CASSSYRGDTEAFF
TGTGCCAGTAGTTCCTACAGGGGGGACACTGAAGCTTTCTTT
>NA|NA|TRBV20-1|TRBJ2-1
CSATSMNEQFF
TGCAGTGCTACTTCTATGAATGAGCAGTTCTTC